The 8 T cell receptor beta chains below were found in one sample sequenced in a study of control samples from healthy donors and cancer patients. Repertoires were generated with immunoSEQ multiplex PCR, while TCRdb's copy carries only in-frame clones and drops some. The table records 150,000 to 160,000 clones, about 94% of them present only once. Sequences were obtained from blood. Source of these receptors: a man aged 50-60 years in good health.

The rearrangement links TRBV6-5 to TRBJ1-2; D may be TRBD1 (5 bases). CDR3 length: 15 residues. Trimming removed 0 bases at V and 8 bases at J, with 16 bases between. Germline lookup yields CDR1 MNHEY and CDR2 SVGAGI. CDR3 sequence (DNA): TGTGCCAGCAGTTACTCCCGGGACTTATCTAACGGCTACACCTTC. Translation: CASSYSRDLSNGYTF.

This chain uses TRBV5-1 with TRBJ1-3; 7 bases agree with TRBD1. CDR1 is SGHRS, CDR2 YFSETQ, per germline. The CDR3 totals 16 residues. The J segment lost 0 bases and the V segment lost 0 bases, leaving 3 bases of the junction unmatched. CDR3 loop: CASSLGGTASGNTIYF. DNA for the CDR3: TGCGCCAGCAGCTTGGGGGGGACAGCCTCTGGAAACACCATATATTTT.

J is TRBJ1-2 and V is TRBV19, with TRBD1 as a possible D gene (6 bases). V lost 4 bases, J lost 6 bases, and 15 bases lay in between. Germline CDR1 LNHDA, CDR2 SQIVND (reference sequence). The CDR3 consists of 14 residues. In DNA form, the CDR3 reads TGTGCCAGTAGTAAACAGGGAACTCCCAATGGCTACACCTTC. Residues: CASSKQGTPNGYTF.

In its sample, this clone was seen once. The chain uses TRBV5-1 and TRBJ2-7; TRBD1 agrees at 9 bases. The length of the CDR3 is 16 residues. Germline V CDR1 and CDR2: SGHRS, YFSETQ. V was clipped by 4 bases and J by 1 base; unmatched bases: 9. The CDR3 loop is CASSPSLGTGSYEQYF. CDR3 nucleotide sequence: TGCGCCAGCAGCCCGAGCCTCGGGACAGGGTCCTACGAGCAGTACTTC. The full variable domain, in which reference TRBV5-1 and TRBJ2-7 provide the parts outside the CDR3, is KAGVTQTPRYLIKTRGQQVTLSCSPISGHRSVSWYQQTPGQGLQFLFEYFSETQRNKGNFPGRFSGRQFSNSRSEMNVSTLELGDSALYLCASSPSLGTGSYEQYFGPGTRLTVT.

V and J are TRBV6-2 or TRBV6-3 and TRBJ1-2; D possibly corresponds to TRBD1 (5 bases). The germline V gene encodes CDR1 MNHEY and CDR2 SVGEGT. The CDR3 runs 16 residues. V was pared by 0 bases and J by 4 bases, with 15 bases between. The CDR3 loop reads CASSYSTAGLFYGYTF. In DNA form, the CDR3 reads TGTGCCAGCAGTTACTCGACGGCAGGGCTTTTCTATGGCTACACCTTC.

The CDR3 nucleotides are TGTGCCAGCAGCTCCTCGGATGGCGAGACCCAGTACTTC. As protein: CASSSSDGETQYF. The genes are TRBV7-3 and TRBJ2-5; D remains unclear. CDR1 and CDR2 (germline): SGHTA, FQGTGA. Trimming took off 4 bases at V and 5 bases at J, with 11 bases between the two ends. The CDR3 totals 13 residues. The entire variable domain, with the rest obtained from reference TRBV7-3 and TRBJ2-5, is as follows: GAGVSQTPSNKVTEKGKYVELRCDPISGHTALYWYRQSLGQGPEFLIYFQGTGAADDSGLPNDRFFAVRPEGSVSTLKIQRTERGDSAVYLCASSSSDGETQYFGPGTRLLVL.

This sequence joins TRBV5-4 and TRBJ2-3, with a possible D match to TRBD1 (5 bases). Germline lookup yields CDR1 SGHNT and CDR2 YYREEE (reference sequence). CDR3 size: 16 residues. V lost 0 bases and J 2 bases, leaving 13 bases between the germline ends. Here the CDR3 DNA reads TGTGCCAGCAGCTTGGTGCCAGGGTCAAACACAGATACGCAGTATTTT. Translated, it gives CASSLVPGSNTDTQYF.

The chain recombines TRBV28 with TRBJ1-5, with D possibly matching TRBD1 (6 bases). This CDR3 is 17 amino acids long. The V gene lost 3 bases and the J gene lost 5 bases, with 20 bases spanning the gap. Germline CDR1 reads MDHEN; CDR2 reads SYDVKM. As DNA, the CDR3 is TGTGCCAGCAGTTTGATAGGTGGCAGGGGACGGGATCAGCCCCAGCATTTT. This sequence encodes CASSLIGGRGRDQPQHF.